The present entry profiles one T cell receptor (beta chain) with its context. Its target is not known. Sequencing was performed with immunoSEQ multiplex PCR; in TCRdb, only in-frame clones are kept and a portion is missing. In the table there are roughly 53,000 clones, around 85% of which are singletons. This entry comes from a study of T cell responses to AZD1222 COVID-19 vaccine. Broader study findings: Clonal diversity may have been underestimated in mostly white British donors. There were vaccine-associated CD4 TCRs across spike, dominant at 160-218 and 743-854. After the peak T cell response, and only then, were repertoires sampled.

Trimming removed 3 bases at V and 4 bases at J, with 4 bases between. The CDR3 sequence is 12 residues long. Germline-derived CDR1 and CDR2 are SGHTA and FQGNSA. This TCR was sampled from an adult in good health. The sequencing here drew on peripheral blood, taken on day 0 of MenACWY control vaccination. The rearrangement links TRBV7-2 to TRBJ1-5; D gene uncertain. CDR3 nucleotide sequence: TGTGCCAGCAGCTTTTATAATCAGCCCCAGCATTTT. As protein: CASSFYNQPQHF.